The rows below give T cell receptor beta chains drawn from one sample of a study of technical replicates of blood from several donors. Using immunoSEQ multiplex PCR, the repertoire was profiled, and TCRdb retains in-frame clones only, with some absent. The sample shows 100,000 or so clones, about 94% of them seen only once. Sequences were obtained from T cells isolated from PBMCs. These receptor sequences come from a human donor in good health. Each CDR3 is given with its conserved first and last residue. A D gene is named only where the DNA matches it firmly. Some rows mark clone size as missing; the rest say once, few, many or name a class of expanded clone.

j_call clone_size d_call v_call cdr3_aa cdr3_nt
TRBJ1-1 NA NA TRBV19 CASMKQTGQNTEAFF TGTGCCAGTATGAAGCAGACGGGACAGAACACTGAAGCTTTCTTT
TRBJ2-4 NA TRBD1 TRBV25-1 CASSAIHRGFENIQYF TGTGCCAGCAGTGCCATACACAGGGGGTTCGAAAACATTCAGTACTTC
TRBJ1-2 once NA TRBV6-1 CASSEYGTGGIGYGYTF TGTGCCAGCAGTGAATATGGAACAGGTGGAATTGGGTATGGCTACACCTTC
TRBJ1-1 few NA TRBV7-9 CASTKGQEDEAFF TGTGCCAGCACCAAAGGCCAGGAGGATGAAGCTTTCTTT
TRBJ2-1 once NA TRBV9 CASSEQGYSYNEQFF TGTGCCAGCAGTGAACAGGGATACTCCTACAATGAGCAGTTCTTC
TRBJ2-6 NA NA TRBV6-1 CASSGGPLSEANVLTF TGTGCCAGCAGTGGTGGGCCGCTCTCTGAGGCCAACGTCCTGACTTTC
TRBJ2-3 NA TRBD1 TRBV28 CASSPPGQSSSTDTQYF TGTGCCAGCAGTCCACCGGGACAGTCGTCTAGCACAGATACGCAGTATTTT
TRBJ2-7 NA NA TRBV2 CASSSYEQYF TGTGCCAGCAGTTCGTACGAGCAGTACTTC
TRBJ2-7 NA TRBD2 TRBV5-1 CASSPRTSVPYEQYF TGCGCCAGCAGCCCCAGGACTAGCGTTCCCTACGAGCAGTACTTC
TRBJ2-3 NA NA TRBV6-1 CASSRYRPDTQYF TGTGCCAGCAGTCGTTACAGACCAGATACGCAGTATTTT
TRBJ2-2 once NA TRBV27 CASSSRSGTGELFF TGTGCCAGCAGCTCCCGTTCGGGGACCGGGGAGCTGTTTTTT
TRBJ2-7 NA NA TRBV7-2 CASSPTWGPYEQYF TGTGCCAGCAGCCCTACATGGGGCCCGTACGAGCAGTACTTC
TRBJ2-2 NA TRBD1 TRBV11-3 CASSSGQGNTGELFF TGTGCCAGCAGCTCAGGACAGGGGAATACCGGGGAGCTGTTTTTT
TRBJ1-1 NA NA TRBV6-8 CASSYSTGTEAFF TGTGCCAGCAGTTACTCGACCGGGACTGAAGCTTTCTTT
TRBJ2-1 NA TRBD2 TRBV11-1 CASSLLAGDNNEQFF TGTGCCAGCAGCTTGCTAGCGGGAGATAACAATGAGCAGTTCTTC
TRBJ2-1 once NA TRBV5-8 CASSEGVWQGSYNEQFF TGTGCCAGCAGCGAAGGCGTATGGCAGGGCTCTTACAATGAGCAGTTCTTC
TRBJ2-2 NA TRBD1 TRBV5-1 CASSTDRGRTGELFF TGCGCCAGCAGCACCGACAGGGGGCGGACCGGGGAGCTGTTTTTT
TRBJ1-6 NA NA TRBV15 CATSRVAQREGVGNSPLHF TGTGCCACCAGCAGAGTAGCCCAACGGGAGGGGGTGGGAAATTCACCCCTCCACTTT
TRBJ1-1 NA NA TRBV19 CASSGGAVNTEAFF TGTGCCAGTAGCGGTGGGGCGGTGAACACTGAAGCTTTCTTT
TRBJ2-7 NA NA TRBV19 CASSITRQSYEQYF TGTGCCAGTAGTATAACTAGGCAGTCCTACGAGCAGTACTTC
TRBJ1-3 NA NA TRBV6-6 CASSPSGSGNTIYF TGTGCCAGCAGCCCTTCGGGCTCTGGAAACACCATATATTTT
TRBJ1-1 NA NA TRBV27 CASSFRGEVIAFF TGTGCCAGCAGTTTCCGCGGAGAAGTGATAGCTTTCTTT
TRBJ2-5 NA NA TRBV7-9 CASSLIGGALVGETQYF TGTGCCAGCAGCTTAATTGGGGGGGCCCTAGTTGGAGAGACCCAGTACTTC
TRBJ1-5 NA NA TRBV6-1 CASTAGPENQPQHF TGTGCCAGCACGGCAGGCCCCGAAAATCAGCCCCAGCATTTT
TRBJ2-3 NA TRBD2 TRBV15 CATSRGVAGGEDTQYF TGTGCCACCAGCAGAGGGGTAGCGGGCGGGGAAGATACGCAGTATTTT
TRBJ1-1 NA NA TRBV18 CASSPGTQAFF TGTGCCAGCTCACCTGGGACACAAGCTTTCTTT
TRBJ1-3 NA NA TRBV4-1 CASSQDWAGRFGNTIYF TGCGCCAGCAGCCAAGATTGGGCAGGGCGGTTTGGAAACACCATATATTTT
TRBJ2-7 NA NA TRBV28 CASSLGKGELPEQYF TGTGCCAGCAGTTTAGGGAAGGGGGAGTTGCCCGAGCAGTACTTC
TRBJ2-5 NA NA TRBV6-5 CASSRRASWEETQYF TGTGCCAGCAGTCGCCGCGCTAGCTGGGAAGAGACCCAGTACTTC
TRBJ1-5 NA NA TRBV2 CASSGRVDWGSNQPQHF TGTGCCAGCAGCGGCCGGGTGGACTGGGGAAGCAATCAGCCCCAGCATTTT
TRBJ1-1 NA NA TRBV6-6 CASSLGGGTMNTEAFF TGTGCCAGCAGCCTTGGGGGGGGGACCATGAACACTGAAGCTTTCTTT
TRBJ1-1 NA TRBD1 TRBV27 CASSRPGQGGSEAFF TGTGCCAGCAGTCGCCCGGGACAGGGAGGTTCTGAAGCTTTCTTT
TRBJ2-7 NA TRBD1 TRBV28 CASRGQANYEQYF TGTGCCAGCCGGGGACAGGCGAATTACGAGCAGTACTTC
TRBJ2-3 once TRBD2 TRBV9 CASSVGSGSTDTQYF TGTGCCAGCAGCGTAGGTAGCGGGAGCACAGATACGCAGTATTTT
TRBJ1-2 NA NA TRBV5-5 CASSPILDSIYGYTF TGTGCCAGCAGCCCGATACTTGACAGCATCTATGGCTACACCTTC
TRBJ1-2 NA TRBD1 TRBV5-1 CASRVGGARDYGYTF TGCGCCAGCAGAGTAGGGGGCGCACGGGACTATGGCTACACCTTC
TRBJ2-7 NA NA TRBV4-1 CASSPLLGGIYEQYF TGCGCCAGCAGCCCCCTTCTAGGGGGAATCTACGAGCAGTACTTC
TRBJ1-5 NA NA TRBV2 CASVKTNNQPQHF TGTGCCAGCGTTAAGACAAACAATCAGCCCCAGCATTTT
TRBJ2-7 NA TRBD2 TRBV28 CASSFAGAQTYEQYF TGTGCCAGCAGTTTCGCGGGAGCTCAAACCTACGAGCAGTACTTC
TRBJ2-3 NA NA TRBV29-1 CSVDLTDTQYF TGCAGCGTTGATCTCACAGATACGCAGTATTTT
TRBJ2-4 NA NA TRBV27 CASSLWGRGHIQYF TGTGCCAGCAGTTTATGGGGCAGGGGCCACATTCAGTACTTC
TRBJ2-5 NA NA TRBV6-6 CASTPPGEETQYF TGTGCCAGCACCCCCCCGGGGGAGGAGACCCAGTACTTC
TRBJ2-1 NA TRBD2 TRBV15 CATSRIAGGYNEQFF TGTGCCACCAGCAGAATAGCGGGAGGGTACAATGAGCAGTTCTTC
TRBJ1-1 NA NA TRBV7-6 CASSLRGLDTEAFF TGTGCCAGCAGCTTAAGAGGGTTGGACACTGAAGCTTTCTTT
TRBJ2-3 NA NA TRBV28 CASSSPSGSTDTQYF TGTGCCAGCAGTTCCCCCTCAGGCAGCACAGATACGCAGTATTTT
TRBJ2-1 once NA TRBV29-1 CSTQRGYSYNEQFF TGCAGCACCCAGAGGGGGTATTCCTACAATGAGCAGTTCTTC
TRBJ1-3 NA NA TRBV9 CASSVGLTGNTIYF TGTGCCAGCAGCGTAGGTCTAACTGGAAACACCATATATTTT
TRBJ2-6 NA NA TRBV18 CASSPTGIIQSGANVLTF TGTGCCAGCTCACCAACAGGGATCATACAGTCTGGGGCCAACGTCCTGACTTTC
TRBJ1-1 NA TRBD1 TRBV19 CASSPSLPGQGAFF TGTGCCAGTAGTCCTAGTCTCCCGGGACAGGGAGCTTTCTTT
TRBJ2-2 NA TRBD1 TRBV6-1 CASSSDRAGELFF TGTGCCAGCAGCTCGGACAGGGCCGGGGAGCTGTTTTTT
TRBJ2-7 NA NA TRBV5-1 CASSFGGFVGDEQYF TGCGCCAGCAGCTTCGGAGGGTTCGTGGGGGACGAGCAGTACTTC
TRBJ1-5 NA TRBD1 TRBV4-1 CASSQGGTGPKPQHF TGCGCCAGCAGCCAAGGGGGGACAGGGCCCAAGCCCCAGCATTTT
TRBJ2-1 NA NA TRBV7-2 CASSLEGWADSYNEQFF TGTGCCAGCAGCTTAGAGGGGTGGGCGGACTCCTACAATGAGCAGTTCTTC
TRBJ2-7 NA NA TRBV14 CASSQLSNLGIYEQYF TGTGCCAGCAGCCAATTATCCAACCTCGGGATCTACGAGCAGTACTTC
TRBJ2-1 NA TRBD2 TRBV2 CASSVSGGSYNEQFF TGTGCCAGCAGTGTTTCGGGGGGCTCCTACAATGAGCAGTTCTTC
TRBJ2-3 NA TRBD2 TRBV5-1 CASSLMAGGPGDTQYF TGCGCCAGCAGCTTGATGGCGGGAGGGCCGGGAGATACGCAGTATTTT
TRBJ1-2 NA TRBD1 TRBV5-1 CASRPGTGTIGYTF TGCGCCAGCCGACCCGGGACAGGGACGATAGGCTACACCTTC
TRBJ2-5 NA TRBD1 TRBV5-4 CASSFDRVQETQYF TGTGCCAGCAGCTTTGACAGGGTACAAGAGACCCAGTACTTC